The clone carrying this T cell receptor beta chain has a handful of counts. This CDR3 contains 12 residues. Trimming removed 1 base at V and 5 bases at J, with 6 bases between. Template material for amplifying TCR beta CDR3 regions consisted of RNA transcripts. First-round RT-PCR of the TCR CDR3 relied on the HTBI primer set. In TCRdb, the multiplex PCR reads were re-called with MiXCR into one record per CDR3 protein. In the table there are approximately 210,000 distinct CDR3 sequences, approximately 17% of which are singletons. The record originates from a study of T cells in Graves' hyperthyroidism and ophthalmopathy.

The clonotype comes from a man aged 45-60 years with Graves' hyperthyroidism. The sample taken for sequencing was blood. The rearrangement links TRBV12-3 or TRBV12-4 to TRBJ2-7; D call uncertain. CDR3 DNA sequence: TGTGCCAGCAGTTTAGTACGCCACGAGCAGTACTTC. It yields the protein CASSLVRHEQYF.